The clone carrying this TCR beta chain appeared a few times. Its antigen remains unidentified. This entry comes from a study of CD8 T cells in ankylosing spondylitis. Study findings and constraints: Ankylosing spondylitis blood appeared to carry a characteristic TCR beta motif of several highly homologous variants. Reactive arthritis synovial fluid and blood were previously reported to contain some motif variants. Disease-linked clones reportedly concentrated significantly in matched ankylosing spondylitis synovial fluid. Disease-associated clones were CD8+ and fairly uncommon in peripheral blood.

The CDR3 length is 14 residues. CDR1 and CDR2 (germline): LGHDT, YNNKEL (reference sequence). Trimming removed 4 bases from V and 4 bases from J, with 13 bases in between. Quantitative 5'-RACE with molecular barcodes produced the TCR beta libraries. TCRdb itself ran the 5' RACE reads through MiXCR, one entry per CDR3 protein. The sample records 700,000 to 850,000 distinct CDR3 sequences, around 11% being singletons. This TCR derives from a male donor with ankylosing spondylitis. The rearrangement links TRBV3-1 to TRBJ1-1; no definite D call. The specimen sequenced was blood, either unsorted or a sorted T cell fraction (not recorded which). The CDR3 sequence is CASSRTQGFTEAFF. The DNA for the CDR3 is TGTGCCAGCAGCCGAACACAAGGTTTCACTGAAGCTTTCTTT.